A single sample is the source of the 17 T cell receptor beta chains below, sequenced in a study of monozygotic twins with inflammatory bowel disease. TCRdb processed the 5' RACE reads again and assigns one entry to each CDR3 protein, with no DNA. Its listing shows more than 85,000 distinct CDR3 sequences. The sequenced material came from blood. These receptors all stem from a human donor with ulcerative colitis or Crohn's disease, or a healthy co-twin of an affected twin (not recorded which).

V usage is TRBV14 and J usage is TRBJ2-3. The CDR3 extends over 11 amino acids. Germline-derived CDR1 and CDR2 are SGHDN and FVKESK. The CDR3 protein is CASSQDRPQYF.

This chain joins TRBV7-2 and TRBJ1-4; TCRdb proposes TRBD1, but this gene call is untestable without DNA. Germline CDR1 is SGHTA and CDR2 is FQGNSA. The CDR3 contains 15 residues. The CDR3 here is CASSLVGQPPEKLFF.

This rearrangement joins TRBV15 to TRBJ2-3. This CDR3 is 13 amino acids long. In germline, CDR1 is LNHNV, CDR2 YYDKDF (reference sequence). The CDR3 sequence: CATSRGSTDTQYF.

This chain connects TRBV24-1 to TRBJ2-1; TCRdb's D gene call, TRBD2, goes unchecked for lack of DNA. Germline V lookup: CDR1 KGHDR, CDR2 SFDVKD. CDR3 length: 14 amino acids. The CDR3 region is CATTGAGGRNEQFF.

The rearrangement links TRBV13 to TRBJ2-2. The CDR3 is made up of 16 amino acids. Germline-derived CDR1 and CDR2 are PRHDT and FYEKMQ (reference sequence). The CDR3: CASSWTLGSGAGELFF.

The CDR3 is CASSLVAGHEKLFF. V and J are TRBV5-6 and TRBJ1-4. The CDR3 covers 14 residues. Germline CDR1 reads SGHDT; CDR2 reads YYEEEE. Together with reference TRBV5-6 and TRBJ1-4, the CDR3 gives the full variable domain: DAGVTQSPTHLIKTRGQQVTLRCSPKSGHDTVSWYQQALGQGPQFIFQYYEEEERQRGNFPDRFSGHQFPNYSSELNVNALLLGDSALYLCASSLVAGHEKLFFGSGTQLSVL.

The chain links TRBV6-4 to TRBJ1-5. Germline values: CDR1 MRHNA, CDR2 SNTAGT. The CDR3 contains 17 residues. The CDR3 reads CASSDSSIGQPNQPQHF.

V is TRBV20-1 and J is TRBJ2-2; the D call from TCRdb, TRBD2, cannot be confirmed without DNA. This CDR3 is built from 16 residues. CDR1 and CDR2 (germline): DFQATT, SNEGSKA (reference sequence). CDR3 loop: CSASGLAGLNTGELFF.

The CDR3 region is CASSLGRGNLFF. The V and J genes are TRBV7-2 and TRBJ2-2. The germline gives CDR1 SGHTA, CDR2 FQGNSA. The CDR3 has 12 amino acids.

This chain joins TRBV6-5 and TRBJ1-4. The CDR3 length is 15 residues. Looked up from germline, CDR1 is MNHEY and CDR2 is SVGAGI. CDR3: CASSYSYGNNEKLFF.

This clonotype counts as medium-sized (0.01 to 0.1%) by frequency. This chain uses TRBV7-9 with TRBJ2-1; TCRdb names TRBD1, which stays unverified in the absence of DNA. Germline CDR1 is SEHNR and CDR2 is FQNEAQ (reference sequence). The CDR3 is 14 amino acids. The CDR3 sequence is CASSQRDRANEQFF.

CDR3 residues: CASSLRTRTSSYEQYF. This chain joins TRBV28 and TRBJ2-7; TCRdb proposes TRBD1, but this gene call is untestable without DNA. The CDR3 sequence is 16 residues long. In germline, CDR1 is MDHEN, CDR2 SYDVKM.

J is TRBJ1-1 and V is TRBV12-3 or TRBV12-4. The CDR3 is made up of 15 amino acids. The CDR3 loop reads CASSLMGFGNTEAFF.

The chain carries TRBV28 and TRBJ2-7; TCRdb's assignment of TRBD1 cannot be checked, as there is no DNA. Per the germline V gene, CDR1 is MDHEN and CDR2 is SYDVKM. The CDR3 is made up of 13 amino acids. This CDR3 reads CASSTPSGYEQYF.

J is TRBJ2-5 and V is TRBV7-9; with no DNA, the TCRdb D assignment of TRBD1 cannot be verified. This CDR3 is 14 amino acids long. Germline V gives CDR1 SEHNR, CDR2 FQNEAQ (reference sequence). The CDR3 loop reads CASSSTGGDETQYF.

J is TRBJ2-3 and V is TRBV5-1; the TCRdb call, TRBD2, lacks DNA for checking. The CDR3 sequence is 16 residues long. In germline, CDR1 is SGHRS, CDR2 YFSETQ. CDR3 residues: CASSPKGAGFTDTQYF.

The gene calls are TRBV6-1 and TRBJ2-1; lacking DNA, the TRBD1 call made by TCRdb goes unchecked. Germline loops: CDR1 MNHNS, CDR2 SASEGT. This CDR3 comprises 16 residues. The CDR3 sequence is CASSPTLGSTYNEQFF.